A single TCR beta chain is shown here with its context. Germline assignment: CDR1 LNHDA and CDR2 SQIVND (reference sequence). Trimming pared 6 bases from V and 1 base from J, leaving 14 bases between. CDR3 length equals 15 residues. The data stem from a study of blood T cell repertoires in COVID-19. About the research overall: Samples taken during acute and convalescent COVID-19 were collected in the United States, Italy and Spain.

Sequencing was performed with immunoSEQ multiplex PCR; in TCRdb, only in-frame clones are kept and a portion is missing. The profile shows over 50,000 clones, roughly four fifths of them singletons. The sequenced sample was peripheral blood. This TCR derives from a woman between 50 and 59 years old with active or convalescent COVID-19. This chain connects TRBV19 to TRBJ2-3, with D tentatively TRBD1 (6 bases). CDR3 coding DNA: TGTGCCAGTAGCCCGCCGGGACATGGCACAGATACGCAGTATTTT. It yields the protein CASSPPGHGTDTQYF.